This T cell receptor (beta chain) stems from a study of blood T cell repertoires in COVID-19. Turning to the study itself: The United States, Italy and Spain supplied acute and convalescent COVID-19 samples.

Libraries were prepared by immunoSEQ multiplex PCR; TCRdb keeps only in-frame clonotypes and omits some of them. The sample includes some 160,000 clones, roughly 93% of them seen just once. This clone has a single count. The CDR3 consists of 15 residues. Germline V lookup: CDR1 SGHRS, CDR2 YFSETQ. Losses at the gene ends were 3 bases for V and 3 bases for J; bases not matched to a gene: 7. Seattle cases were enrolled at active infection and followed longitudinally. Sequences were obtained from peripheral blood. V gene TRBV5-1 combines with J gene TRBJ2-7, with 9 bases identical to TRBD1. This sequence originates from a man aged 18 to 29 with COVID-19, enrolled during active disease. CDR3 loop: CASSWGTGRNYEQYF. As DNA, the CDR3 is TGCGCCAGCAGCTGGGGGACAGGGAGGAACTACGAGCAGTACTTC.